A selection of T cell receptor beta chains follows, all from one sample in a study of shared clonotypes between healthy human individuals. Sequencing used immunoSEQ multiplex PCR; TCRdb keeps in-frame clones, though not all of them. This table has 400,000 to 550,000 clones, about 80% appearing once. Sequenced sample: PBMCs. The receptors derive from a woman aged 40 to 50 in good health. Some clones in this sample may be carry-over from other donors' samples. CDR3s include the opening cysteine and the closing phenylalanine or tryptophan. D genes are given only for firm matches. Clone size is not always given. Where it is, it says once, few, many or a class for expanded clones.

J gene	CDR3 length	D gene	V gene	clone size	CDR3 DNA	CDR3 protein
TRBJ1-1	12	TRBD1	TRBV28	few	TGTGCCAGCAGGAAGAAAGACAGGGTAGCTTTCTTT	CASRKKDRVAFF
TRBJ2-5	13	TRBD1	TRBV5-6	NA	TGTGCCAGCAGCTTTGACAGGGGAGAGACCCAGTACTTC	CASSFDRGETQYF
TRBJ1-1	13	NA	TRBV4-1	many	TGCGCCAGCAGCCAATGGGGGCCGACTGAAGCTTTCTTT	CASSQWGPTEAFF
TRBJ2-7	13	NA	TRBV4-1	NA	TGCGCCAGCAGCCAAGAGCAGAACTACGAGCAGTACTTC	CASSQEQNYEQYF
TRBJ2-3	17	NA	TRBV5-1	NA	TGCGCCAGCAGCCACGGGGGAGCACCCTGGGGCACAGATACGCAGTATTTT	CASSHGGAPWGTDTQYF
TRBJ2-3	14	NA	TRBV10-3	NA	TGTGCCATCAGTGAGTCGAAGGGGGTAGATACGCAGTATTTT	CAISESKGVDTQYF
TRBJ1-4	15	TRBD1	TRBV28	NA	TGTGCCAGCAGTTCCTACCAGGGGGCGGGTGAAAAACTGTTTTTT	CASSSYQGAGEKLFF
TRBJ1-3	16	TRBD1	TRBV9	NA	TGTGCCAGCAGCGTAGGGACTGGGACAGCTGGAAACACCATATATTTT	CASSVGTGTAGNTIYF
TRBJ1-2	12	NA	TRBV30	NA	TGTGCCTGGAGTCCTCGCACAGATGGCTACACCTTC	CAWSPRTDGYTF
TRBJ1-3	15	NA	TRBV29-1	few	TGCAGCGTCTCAGACGGGTATTACTCTGGAAACACCATATATTTT	CSVSDGYYSGNTIYF
TRBJ2-1	15	TRBD2	TRBV11-3	NA	TGTGCCAGCAGCTTGCGGCTAGCGGAGAACAATGAGCAGTTCTTC	CASSLRLAENNEQFF
TRBJ2-7	19	NA	TRBV5-2	NA	TGTGCCAGCAGCTTAGCGGTGAGAACAGGGGGACTGGGGTCCTACGAGCAGTACTTC	CASSLAVRTGGLGSYEQYF
TRBJ2-1	13	NA	TRBV7-3	many	TGTGCCAGCAGCCCTGAGGAACTCAATGAGCAGTTCTTC	CASSPEELNEQFF
TRBJ2-3	15	TRBD1	TRBV7-2	NA	TGTGCCAGCAGCTCTGCGGGACAGGGGTGGAATACGCAGTATTTT	CASSSAGQGWNTQYF
TRBJ2-1	16	NA	TRBV6-6	NA	TGTGCCAGCAGTTACTCGCCCAGCGGGTATATCAATGAGCAGTTCTTC	CASSYSPSGYINEQFF
TRBJ1-2	14	NA	TRBV5-1	NA	TGCGCCAGCAGCTTGACGGGGGTTAACTATGGCTACACCTTC	CASSLTGVNYGYTF
TRBJ2-7	15	NA	TRBV9	NA	TGTGCCAGCAGCGTAGGGGGGGTCAGTCCCTACGAGCAGTACTTC	CASSVGGVSPYEQYF
TRBJ1-1	13	NA	TRBV2	NA	TGTGCCAACACCCGACAGCCGAACACTGAAGCTTTCTTT	CANTRQPNTEAFF
TRBJ2-2	14	NA	TRBV7-9	NA	TGTGCCAGTACCCATCAGGAGACTACCGGGGAGCTGTTTTTT	CASTHQETTGELFF
TRBJ2-7	15	NA	TRBV27	many	TGTGCCAGCAGTTTTTCGATGGGGAGTGACTACGAGCAGTACTTC	CASSFSMGSDYEQYF
TRBJ2-1	16	NA	TRBV2	NA	TGTGCCAGCAGTGAAGTCACTAGCCTTGTGGACAATGAGCAGTTCTTC	CASSEVTSLVDNEQFF
TRBJ2-7	16	NA	TRBV5-1	NA	TGCGCCAGCAGTTTTGGGGGGACAGCCTTCACCTACGAGCAGTACTTC	CASSFGGTAFTYEQYF
TRBJ2-5	14	TRBD1	TRBV2	NA	TGTGCCAGCAGTGACGACAGGGTAGGAGAGACCCAGTACTTC	CASSDDRVGETQYF
TRBJ1-1	12	NA	TRBV28	NA	TGTGCCATTCAAGATCGGAACACTGAAGCTTTCTTT	CAIQDRNTEAFF
TRBJ2-3	14	NA	TRBV7-3	NA	TGTGCCAGCCAATCCGGGGCTAGCACAGATACGCAGTATTTT	CASQSGASTDTQYF
TRBJ2-2	16	TRBD2	TRBV28	NA	TGTGCCAGCAGATCAAGGACTAGCGGGGGCGGCGGGGAGCTGTTTTTT	CASRSRTSGGGGELFF
TRBJ1-4	13	NA	TRBV30	NA	TGTGCCTGGAGTGCGGGTCTTCGGGAAAAACTGTTTTTT	CAWSAGLREKLFF
TRBJ2-2	14	TRBD1	TRBV7-8	few	TGTGCCAGCAGCCCTCGGACAGGGACCGGGGAGCTGTTTTTT	CASSPRTGTGELFF
TRBJ2-2	15	NA	TRBV21-1	NA	TGTGCCCTAAAGATGGGAGGTTCGAACACCGGGGAGCTGTTTTTT	CALKMGGSNTGELFF
TRBJ2-4	16	NA	TRBV11-2	NA	TGTGCCAGCAGCCCCTACTCGGGACTCCTTATGAACATTCAGTACTTC	CASSPYSGLLMNIQYF
TRBJ2-5	16	TRBD1	TRBV19	NA	TGTGCCAGTAGTATGGTAGGACAGGGGGCAGGAGAGACCCAGTACTTC	CASSMVGQGAGETQYF
TRBJ2-5	16	TRBD2	TRBV5-6	NA	TGTGCCAGCAGCTTGGAAGGACTAGCAGGGCGGGAGACCCAGTACTTC	CASSLEGLAGRETQYF
TRBJ1-5	16	TRBD1	TRBV28	NA	TGTGCCAGCAGTCACCGGGACAGGGTGTTTTACCAGCCCCAGCATTTT	CASSHRDRVFYQPQHF
TRBJ2-1	15	TRBD2	TRBV28	NA	TGTGCCAGCAGTTCCCCTAGCGGGGGTTACAATGAGCAGTTCTTC	CASSSPSGGYNEQFF
TRBJ2-5	16	TRBD2	TRBV19	NA	TGTGCCAGTAGTATGGGGCATAGGGCGGGAGGTGAGACCCAGTACTTC	CASSMGHRAGGETQYF
TRBJ2-7	15	TRBD2	TRBV7-6	NA	TGTGCCAGCAGCTTAGTCGGGACTAGATCATACGAGCAGTACTTC	CASSLVGTRSYEQYF
TRBJ1-1	13	NA	TRBV28	NA	TGTGCCACCACCTGGGGACTGAACACTGAAGCTTTCTTT	CATTWGLNTEAFF
TRBJ2-1	13	NA	TRBV9	NA	TGTGCCAGCAGCATGGGGGCATACAATGAGCAGTTCTTC	CASSMGAYNEQFF
TRBJ1-5	14	NA	TRBV7-8	NA	TGTGCCAGCAGCAGCACTGGGGGCAATCAGCCCCAGCATTTT	CASSSTGGNQPQHF
TRBJ2-7	17	TRBD1	TRBV28	few	TGTGCCAGCAGTTCCCCAGGGGGAACGTCGTCTACCCACGAGCAGTACTTC	CASSSPGGTSSTHEQYF
TRBJ2-3	18	NA	TRBV27	NA	TGTGCCAGCAGTTTCCTCCCAGGGCGCAGGTTACGGACAGATACGCAGTATTTT	CASSFLPGRRLRTDTQYF
TRBJ1-1	13	NA	TRBV7-8	NA	TGTGCCAGCAGCTCCGATAGGGCAGTTGAAGCTTTCTTT	CASSSDRAVEAFF
TRBJ2-1	13	TRBD2	TRBV6-1	NA	TGTGCCAGTCTAGCGGGAGTTGACAATGAGCAGTTCTTC	CASLAGVDNEQFF
TRBJ2-3	16	TRBD2	TRBV4-2	once	TGTGCCAGCAGCCCAGGACTAGCGGTGGGTGCAGATACGCAGTATTTT	CASSPGLAVGADTQYF
TRBJ1-1	13	NA	TRBV4-1	once	TGCGCCAGCAGCCGACTAATGAACACTGAAGCTTTCTTT	CASSRLMNTEAFF
TRBJ2-1	16	TRBD2	TRBV18	few	TGTGCCAGCTCACCGGCGGGGGAGGGATCCTACAATGAGCAGTTCTTC	CASSPAGEGSYNEQFF
TRBJ2-1	14	NA	TRBV7-2	many	TGTGCCAGCAGCCCCCGTAGCTCCTACAATGAGCAGTTCTTC	CASSPRSSYNEQFF